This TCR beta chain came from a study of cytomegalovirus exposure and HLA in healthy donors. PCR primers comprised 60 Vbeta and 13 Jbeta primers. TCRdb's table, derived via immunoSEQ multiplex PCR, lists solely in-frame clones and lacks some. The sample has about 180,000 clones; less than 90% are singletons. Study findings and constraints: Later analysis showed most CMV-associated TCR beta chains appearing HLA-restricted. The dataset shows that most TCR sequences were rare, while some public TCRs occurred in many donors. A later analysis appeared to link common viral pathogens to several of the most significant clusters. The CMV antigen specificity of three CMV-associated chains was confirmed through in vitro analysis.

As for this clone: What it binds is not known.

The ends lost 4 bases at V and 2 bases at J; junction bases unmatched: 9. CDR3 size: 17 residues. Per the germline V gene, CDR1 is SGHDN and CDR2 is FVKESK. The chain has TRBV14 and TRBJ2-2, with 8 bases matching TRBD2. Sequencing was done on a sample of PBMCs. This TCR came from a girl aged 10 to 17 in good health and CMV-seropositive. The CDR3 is CASSPPPTSGNTGELFF. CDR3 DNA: TGTGCCAGCAGCCCACCCCCAACTAGCGGTAACACCGGGGAGCTGTTTTTT.